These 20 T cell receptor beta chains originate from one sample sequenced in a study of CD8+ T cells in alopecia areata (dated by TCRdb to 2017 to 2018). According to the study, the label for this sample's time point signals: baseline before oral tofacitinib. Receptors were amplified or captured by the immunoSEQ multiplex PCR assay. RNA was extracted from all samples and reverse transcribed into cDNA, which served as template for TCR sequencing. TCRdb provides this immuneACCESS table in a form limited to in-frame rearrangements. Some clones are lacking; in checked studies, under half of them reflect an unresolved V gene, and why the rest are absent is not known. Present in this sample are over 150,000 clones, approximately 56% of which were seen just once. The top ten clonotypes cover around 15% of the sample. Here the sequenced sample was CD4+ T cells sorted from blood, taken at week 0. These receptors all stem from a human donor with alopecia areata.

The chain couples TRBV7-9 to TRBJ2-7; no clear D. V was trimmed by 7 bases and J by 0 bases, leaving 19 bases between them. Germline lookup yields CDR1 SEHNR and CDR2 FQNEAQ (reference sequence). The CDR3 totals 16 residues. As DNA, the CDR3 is TGTGCCAGCACCTCCTCCGGGTCCACCTACTCCTACGAGCAGTACTTC. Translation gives CASTSSGSTYSYEQYF.

CDR3 sequence (DNA): TGTGCCAGCAGCGCCCGACAAGGGAACACTGAAGCTTTCTTT. This codes for CASSARQGNTEAFF. The V call is TRBV9, the J call TRBJ1-1; no definite D call. CDR1 and CDR2 (germline): SGDLS, YYNGEE. Trimming took 3 bases from V and 1 from J, leaving 10 bases between them. The CDR3 totals 14 residues.

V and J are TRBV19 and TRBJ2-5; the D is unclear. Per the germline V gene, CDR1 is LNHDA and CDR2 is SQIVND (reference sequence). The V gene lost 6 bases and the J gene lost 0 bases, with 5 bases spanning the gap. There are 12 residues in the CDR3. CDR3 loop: CASSRYQETQYF. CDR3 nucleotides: TGTGCCAGTAGCCGGTACCAAGAGACCCAGTACTTC.

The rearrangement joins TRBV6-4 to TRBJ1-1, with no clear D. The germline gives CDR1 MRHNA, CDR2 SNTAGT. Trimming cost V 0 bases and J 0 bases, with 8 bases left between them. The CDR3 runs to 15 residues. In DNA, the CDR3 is TGTGCCAGCAGTGACTCCCCCAGCATGAACACTGAAGCTTTCTTT. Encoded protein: CASSDSPSMNTEAFF.

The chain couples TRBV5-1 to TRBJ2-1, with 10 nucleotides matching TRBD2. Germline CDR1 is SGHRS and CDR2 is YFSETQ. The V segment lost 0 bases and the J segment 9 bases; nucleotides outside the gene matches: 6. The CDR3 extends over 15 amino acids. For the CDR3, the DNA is TGCGCCAGCAGCTTGGCTAGCGGGGGTCAGAGTGAGCAGTTCTTC. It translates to CASSLASGGQSEQFF. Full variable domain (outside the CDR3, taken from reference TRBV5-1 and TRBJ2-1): KAGVTQTPRYLIKTRGQQVTLSCSPISGHRSVSWYQQTPGQGLQFLFEYFSETQRNKGNFPGRFSGRQFSNSRSEMNVSTLELGDSALYLCASSLASGGQSEQFFGPGTRLTVL.

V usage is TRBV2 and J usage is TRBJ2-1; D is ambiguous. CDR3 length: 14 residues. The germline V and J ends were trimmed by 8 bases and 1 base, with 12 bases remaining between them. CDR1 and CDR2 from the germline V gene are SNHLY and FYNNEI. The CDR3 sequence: CASWQEPSYNEQFF. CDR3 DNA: TGTGCCAGCTGGCAGGAACCGTCCTACAATGAGCAGTTCTTC. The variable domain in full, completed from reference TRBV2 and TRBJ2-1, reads EPEVTQTPSHQVTQMGQEVILRCVPISNHLYFYWYRQILGQKVEFLVSFYNNEISEKSEIFDDQFSVERPDGSNFTLKIRSTKLEDSAMYFCASWQEPSYNEQFFGPGTRLTVL.

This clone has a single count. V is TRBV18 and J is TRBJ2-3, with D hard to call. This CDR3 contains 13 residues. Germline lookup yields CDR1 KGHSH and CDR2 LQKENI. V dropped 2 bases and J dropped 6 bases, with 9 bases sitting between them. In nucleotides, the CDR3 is TGTGCCAGCTCACCAAACGAGAGGGATACGCAGTATTTT. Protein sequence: CASSPNERDTQYF. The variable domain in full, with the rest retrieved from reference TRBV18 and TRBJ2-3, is NAGVMQNPRHLVRRRGQEARLRCSPMKGHSHVYWYRQLPEEGLKFMVYLQKENIIDESGMPKERFSAEFPKEGPSILRIQQVVRGDSAAYFCASSPNERDTQYFGPGTRLTVL.

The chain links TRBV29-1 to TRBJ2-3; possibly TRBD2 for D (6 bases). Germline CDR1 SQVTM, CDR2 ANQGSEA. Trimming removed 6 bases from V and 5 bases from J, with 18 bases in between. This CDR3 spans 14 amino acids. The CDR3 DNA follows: TGCAGCGTCGCGGCGGGGCCACTACGAGATACGCAGTATTTT. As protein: CSVAAGPLRDTQYF.

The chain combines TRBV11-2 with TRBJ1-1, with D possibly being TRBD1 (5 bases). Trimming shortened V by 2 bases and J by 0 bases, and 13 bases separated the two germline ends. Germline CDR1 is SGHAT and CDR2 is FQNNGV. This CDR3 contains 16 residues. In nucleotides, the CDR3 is TGTGCCAGCAGCTTACGGGGGGTCGAGATGAACACTGAAGCTTTCTTT. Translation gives CASSLRGVEMNTEAFF.

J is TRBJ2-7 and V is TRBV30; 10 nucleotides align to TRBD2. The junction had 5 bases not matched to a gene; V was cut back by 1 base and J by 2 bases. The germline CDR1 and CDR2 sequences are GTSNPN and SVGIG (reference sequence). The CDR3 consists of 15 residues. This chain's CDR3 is CAWSAPSGGAYEQYF. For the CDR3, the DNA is TGTGCCTGGAGTGCACCAAGCGGGGGGGCCTACGAGCAGTACTTC. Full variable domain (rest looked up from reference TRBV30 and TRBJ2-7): SQTIHQWPATLVQPVGSPLSLECTVEGTSNPNLYWYRQAAGRGLQLLFYSVGIGQISSEVPQNLSASRPQDRQFILSSKKLLLSDSGFYLCAWSAPSGGAYEQYFGPGTRLTVT.

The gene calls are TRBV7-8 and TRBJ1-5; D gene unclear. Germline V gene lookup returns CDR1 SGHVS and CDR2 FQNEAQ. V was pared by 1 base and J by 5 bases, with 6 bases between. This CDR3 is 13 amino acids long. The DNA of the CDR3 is TGTGCCAGCAGCTTAGGAGGGTATCAGCCCCAGCATTTT. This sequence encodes CASSLGGYQPQHF.

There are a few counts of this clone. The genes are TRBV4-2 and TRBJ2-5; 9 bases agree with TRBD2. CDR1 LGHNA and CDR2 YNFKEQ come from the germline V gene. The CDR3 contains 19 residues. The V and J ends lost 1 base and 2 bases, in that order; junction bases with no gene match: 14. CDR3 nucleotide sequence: TGTGCCAGCAGCCAAGGAAAGGTTCCAGCGGGGGGAAATCAAGAGACCCAGTACTTC. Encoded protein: CASSQGKVPAGGNQETQYF.

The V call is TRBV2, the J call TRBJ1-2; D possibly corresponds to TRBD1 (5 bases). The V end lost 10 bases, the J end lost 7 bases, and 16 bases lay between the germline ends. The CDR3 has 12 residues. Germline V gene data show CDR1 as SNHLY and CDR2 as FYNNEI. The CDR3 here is CATTYAGAGYTF. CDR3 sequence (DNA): TGTGCCACTACCTACGCCGGGGCTGGCTACACCTTC.

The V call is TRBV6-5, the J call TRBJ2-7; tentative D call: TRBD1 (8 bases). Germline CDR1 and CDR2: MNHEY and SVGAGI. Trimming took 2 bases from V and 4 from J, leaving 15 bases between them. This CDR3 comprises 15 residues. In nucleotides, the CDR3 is TGTGCCAGCAGTTACCGGACAGGGAGGGGATACGAGCAGTACTTC. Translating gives CASSYRTGRGYEQYF.

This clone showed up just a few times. The DNA of the CDR3 is TGTGCCAGCAGCTTTCAAGCGGGGGCCTCAGATACGCAGTATTTT. Amino acids: CASSFQAGASDTQYF. The genes are TRBV7-2 and TRBJ2-3; 8 bases line up with TRBD2. Germline CDR1 and CDR2: SGHTA and FQGNSA. This CDR3 is built from 15 residues. Trimming at V came to 3 bases and at J to 4 bases, leaving 6 bases not matched to a gene.

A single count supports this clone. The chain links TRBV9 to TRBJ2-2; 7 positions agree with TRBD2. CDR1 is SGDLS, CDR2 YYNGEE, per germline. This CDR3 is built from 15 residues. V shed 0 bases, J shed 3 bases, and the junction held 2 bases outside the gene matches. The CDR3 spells CASSVDLADTGELFF. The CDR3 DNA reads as TGTGCCAGCAGCGTAGACCTAGCGGACACCGGGGAGCTGTTTTTT. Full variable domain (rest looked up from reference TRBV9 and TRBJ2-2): DSGVTQTPKHLITATGQRVTLRCSPRSGDLSVYWYQQSLDQGLQFLIQYYNGEERAKGNILERFSAQQFPDLHSELNLSSLELGDSALYFCASSVDLADTGELFFGEGSRLTVL.

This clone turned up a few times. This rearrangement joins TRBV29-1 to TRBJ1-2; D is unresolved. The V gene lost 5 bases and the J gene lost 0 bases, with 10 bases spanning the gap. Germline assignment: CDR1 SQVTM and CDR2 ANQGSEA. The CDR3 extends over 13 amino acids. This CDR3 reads CSVSDAANYGYTF. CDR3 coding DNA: TGCAGCGTTTCTGACGCTGCTAACTATGGCTACACCTTC. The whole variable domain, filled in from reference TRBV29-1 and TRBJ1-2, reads SAVISQKPSRDICQRGTSLTIQCQVDSQVTMMFWYRQQPGQSLTLIATANQGSEATYESGFVIDKFPISRPNLTFSTLTVSNMSPEDSSIYLCSVSDAANYGYTFGSGTRLTVV.

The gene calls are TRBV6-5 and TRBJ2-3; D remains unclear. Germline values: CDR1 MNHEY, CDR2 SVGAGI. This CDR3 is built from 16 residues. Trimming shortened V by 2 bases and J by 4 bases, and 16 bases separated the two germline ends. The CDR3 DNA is TGTGCCAGCAGTTACGGCTGGTCGAGGACGTCAGATACGCAGTATTTT. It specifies CASSYGWSRTSDTQYF.

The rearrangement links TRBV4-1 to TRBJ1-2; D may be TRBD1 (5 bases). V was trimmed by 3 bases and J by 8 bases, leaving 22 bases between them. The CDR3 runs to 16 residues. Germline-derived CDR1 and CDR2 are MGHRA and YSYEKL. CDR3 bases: TGCGCCAGCAGCCAGCGTGGGACCGACCGCTCGAGGGGCTACACCTTC. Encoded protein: CASSQRGTDRSRGYTF.

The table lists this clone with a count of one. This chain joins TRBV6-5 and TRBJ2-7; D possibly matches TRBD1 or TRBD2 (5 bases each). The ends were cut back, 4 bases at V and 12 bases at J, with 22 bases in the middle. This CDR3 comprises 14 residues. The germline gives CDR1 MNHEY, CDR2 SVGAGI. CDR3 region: CASSSRPGTRELYF. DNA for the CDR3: TGTGCCAGCAGTTCCCGGCCCGGGACGCGAGAATTGTACTTC.